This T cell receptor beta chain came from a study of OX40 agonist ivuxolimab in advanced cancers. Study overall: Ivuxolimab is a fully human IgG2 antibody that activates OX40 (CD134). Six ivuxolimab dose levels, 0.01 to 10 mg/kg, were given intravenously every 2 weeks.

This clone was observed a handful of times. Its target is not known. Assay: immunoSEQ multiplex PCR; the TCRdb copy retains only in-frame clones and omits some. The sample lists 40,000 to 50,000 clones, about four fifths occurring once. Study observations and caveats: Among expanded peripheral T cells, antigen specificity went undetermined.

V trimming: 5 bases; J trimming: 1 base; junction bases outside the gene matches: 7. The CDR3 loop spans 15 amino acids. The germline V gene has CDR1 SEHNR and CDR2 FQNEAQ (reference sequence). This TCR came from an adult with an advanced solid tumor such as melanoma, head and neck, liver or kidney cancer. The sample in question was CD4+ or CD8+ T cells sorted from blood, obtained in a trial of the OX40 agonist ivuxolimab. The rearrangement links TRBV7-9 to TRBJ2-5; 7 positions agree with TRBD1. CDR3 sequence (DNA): TGTGCCAGCAGCCCGCGAGGGGGCGCCCAAGAGACCCAGTACTTC. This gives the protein CASSPRGGAQETQYF.